These T cell receptor beta chains were read from a single sample in a study of radiation and T cells in renal cell carcinoma. The method was immunoSEQ multiplex PCR; TCRdb's version includes in-frame clones alone and lacks a portion of them. The table lists tens of thousands of clones, just over 85% of them singletons. Sample: blood, taken from a patient whose treatment included radiotherapy and nephrectomy. All receptors derive from a woman aged 45 to 65 with renal cell carcinoma. Each CDR3 is given with its conserved first and last residue. The order of the fields is V gene, clone size, D gene, J gene, CDR3 protein, CDR3 DNA. The D gene is left open where the match is weak. The listing skips clone size in some rows; elsewhere it reads once, few, many or a size class.

TRBV6-1	.	TRBD2	TRBJ2-3	CASQTSGGADTQYF	TGTGCCAGCCAGACTAGCGGGGGTGCGGATACGCAGTATTTT
TRBV6-6	.	.	TRBJ2-2	CASSYGGELFF	TGTGCCAGCAGTTACGGGGGGGAGCTGTTTTTT
TRBV6-5	few	.	TRBJ2-7	CASSSALGSLDEQYF	TGTGCCAGCAGTTCCGCCCTGGGCAGTCTCGACGAGCAGTACTTC
TRBV10-3	.	.	TRBJ1-5	CAISEEANQPQHF	TGTGCCATCAGTGAAGAGGCGAATCAGCCCCAGCATTTT
TRBV20-1	.	.	TRBJ2-7	CSARQGYEQYF	TGCAGTGCTAGACAGGGATACGAGCAGTACTTC
TRBV6-5	.	.	TRBJ2-7	CASSYSGVGEQYF	TGTGCCAGCAGTTACTCAGGGGTTGGCGAGCAGTACTTC
TRBV6-5	few	.	TRBJ1-2	CASSSAFYGYTF	TGTGCCAGCAGTAGTGCCTTCTATGGCTACACCTTC
TRBV2	.	TRBD2	TRBJ2-2	CATHTGTSGRANTGELFF	TGTGCCACCCATACCGGGACTAGCGGGAGGGCGAACACCGGGGAGCTGTTTTTT
TRBV27	.	TRBD1	TRBJ2-3	CASMTGQYTDTQYF	TGTGCCAGCATGACGGGACAGTACACAGATACGCAGTATTTT
TRBV5-1	once	TRBD1	TRBJ2-1	CASSLTGDEQFF	TGCGCCAGCAGCTTGACAGGGGATGAGCAGTTCTTC
TRBV4-3	.	.	TRBJ2-3	CASSQDVNSDTQYF	TGCGCCAGCAGCCAAGACGTCAATTCAGATACGCAGTATTTT
TRBV28	.	.	TRBJ1-1	CASSYGGALNTEAFF	TGTGCCAGCAGTTACGGAGGGGCCCTGAACACTGAAGCTTTCTTT
TRBV5-4	.	.	TRBJ2-3	CASSLEQGGTDTQYF	TGTGCCAGCAGCTTGGAACAGGGCGGCACAGATACGCAGTATTTT
TRBV28	.	.	TRBJ2-3	CASRAAAGTDTQYF	TGTGCCAGCAGGGCGGCAGCGGGCACAGATACGCAGTATTTT
TRBV4-3	.	.	TRBJ1-2	CASSQAPPHGYTF	TGCGCCAGCAGCCAAGCCCCGCCTCATGGCTACACCTTC
TRBV6-5	once	.	TRBJ2-7	CASSYLREGLEQYF	TGTGCCAGCAGTTACCTGAGAGAAGGGCTCGAGCAGTACTTC
TRBV5-1	.	.	TRBJ1-4	CASSLAETTTNEKLFF	TGCGCCAGCAGCCTGGCTGAGACCACAACTAATGAAAAACTGTTTTTT
TRBV6-6	.	.	TRBJ1-5	CASTFQVGVGYQPQHF	TGTGCCAGCACCTTCCAGGTTGGGGTAGGGTATCAGCCCCAGCATTTT
TRBV27	.	.	TRBJ1-1	CASHWRIMNTEAFF	TGTGCCAGCCACTGGAGGATCATGAACACTGAAGCTTTCTTT
TRBV6-5	once	.	TRBJ1-2	CASRLGTDNYGYTF	TGTGCCAGCAGATTAGGGACGGACAACTATGGCTACACCTTC
TRBV7-2	.	.	TRBJ2-5	CASSLTAIGETQYF	TGTGCCAGCAGCTTGACTGCTATCGGTGAGACCCAGTACTTC
TRBV10-1	.	.	TRBJ2-1	CASSGGTDYNEQFF	TGCGCCAGCAGTGGAGGGACTGACTACAATGAGCAGTTCTTC
TRBV19	.	.	TRBJ1-2	CASSPRGGPSYGYTF	TGTGCCAGTAGCCCGCGCGGGGGGCCTAGCTATGGCTACACCTTC
TRBV5-6	.	TRBD2	TRBJ2-5	CASSLSPPATSGRETQYF	TGTGCCAGCAGCTTGTCCCCCCCCGCGACTAGCGGGAGGGAGACCCAGTACTTC
TRBV19	.	.	TRBJ2-3	CASKKWNGGDSTDTQYF	TGTGCCAGTAAGAAGTGGAATGGAGGGGACTCCACAGATACGCAGTATTTT
TRBV5-1	once	.	TRBJ2-3	CASSLLLTDTQYF	TGCGCCAGCAGCTTGCTTCTCACAGATACGCAGTATTTT
TRBV4-3	.	TRBD1	TRBJ2-3	CASSQDQGVSTDTQYF	TGCGCCAGCAGCCAAGATCAGGGGGTTAGCACAGATACGCAGTATTTT
TRBV6-5	.	TRBD1	TRBJ1-1	CASVSRGLGTEAFF	TGTGCCAGCGTCTCCAGGGGGCTCGGCACTGAAGCTTTCTTT
TRBV10-2	.	TRBD1	TRBJ1-5	CASSQQGASNQPQHF	TGCGCCAGCAGTCAACAGGGGGCCAGCAATCAGCCCCAGCATTTT
TRBV7-9	.	.	TRBJ1-1	CASSLGVNSQAFF	TGTGCCAGCAGCTTAGGCGTGAACTCCCAAGCTTTCTTT
TRBV18	.	.	TRBJ2-7	CASSPNLRAATGEQYF	TGTGCCAGCTCACCTAACCTGAGAGCGGCGACTGGGGAGCAGTACTTC
TRBV5-4	few	.	TRBJ2-7	CASSLGQSNEQYF	TGTGCCAGCAGCTTGGGGCAATCCAACGAGCAGTACTTC
TRBV28	.	.	TRBJ2-7	CASSQYEQYF	TGTGCCAGCAGCCAATACGAGCAGTACTTC
TRBV4-3	.	TRBD1	TRBJ2-7	CASSQDAGTGSSYEQYF	TGCGCCAGCAGCCAAGATGCCGGGACAGGGAGCTCCTACGAGCAGTACTTC
TRBV7-2	.	.	TRBJ2-2	CASSSGTGELFF	TGTGCCAGCAGCTCGGGAACCGGGGAGCTGTTTTTT
TRBV25-1	.	TRBD1	TRBJ1-1	CASSEAGGVDTEAFF	TGTGCCAGCAGTGAAGCAGGGGGCGTGGACACTGAAGCTTTCTTT
TRBV5-1	.	.	TRBJ2-5	CASSFGGRGLGETQYF	TGCGCCAGCAGCTTTGGGGGTCGGGGACTCGGGGAGACCCAGTACTTC
TRBV9	.	.	TRBJ2-7	CASSEASSGDEQYF	TGTGCCAGCAGCGAAGCATCCTCGGGGGACGAGCAGTACTTC
TRBV7-2	.	.	TRBJ1-1	CASSLYGLNTEAFF	TGTGCCAGCAGCTTATATGGCCTGAACACTGAAGCTTTCTTT
TRBV9	.	TRBD1	TRBJ2-7	CASSARQGVSYEQYF	TGTGCCAGCAGCGCAAGACAGGGGGTGTCCTACGAGCAGTACTTC
TRBV6-5	.	.	TRBJ1-2	CASSRIQGMGYGYTF	TGTGCCAGCAGTCGCATACAGGGAATGGGCTATGGCTACACCTTC
TRBV5-1	.	.	TRBJ2-3	CASSPAGTYSTDTQYF	TGCGCCAGCAGCCCCGCCGGGACGTATAGCACAGATACGCAGTATTTT
TRBV28	.	.	TRBJ1-5	CASSLSQGAWSNQPQHF	TGTGCCAGCAGTTTATCTCAAGGGGCGTGGAGCAATCAGCCCCAGCATTTT
TRBV7-9	.	.	TRBJ1-1	CASSWGSFMNTEAFF	TGTGCCAGCTCCTGGGGGAGCTTCATGAACACTGAAGCTTTCTTT
TRBV20-1	.	.	TRBJ1-2	CSAQRGDGYTF	TGCAGTGCCCAACGGGGGGATGGCTACACCTTC
TRBV5-6	.	TRBD1	TRBJ1-1	CASSSVRQGGTEAFF	TGTGCCAGCAGCTCTGTCAGACAGGGTGGCACTGAAGCTTTCTTT
TRBV2	few	.	TRBJ1-5	CASSDRVGNQPQHF	TGTGCCAGCAGTGACAGAGTTGGCAATCAGCCCCAGCATTTT
TRBV18	.	TRBD1	TRBJ2-2	CASSPLPGGNTGELFF	TGTGCCAGCTCACCACTCCCAGGGGGTAACACCGGGGAGCTGTTTTTT
TRBV7-2	.	TRBD2	TRBJ2-5	CASSPGLAGTPRETQYF	TGTGCCAGCAGCCCCGGACTAGCGGGGACCCCAAGAGAGACCCAGTACTTC
TRBV5-1	.	.	TRBJ2-7	CASSLGRREAEEQYF	TGCGCCAGCAGCCTAGGAAGGCGTGAGGCGGAGGAGCAGTACTTC
TRBV5-6	.	.	TRBJ1-1	CASSLGTEAFF	TGTGCCAGCAGCCTGGGAACTGAAGCTTTCTTT
TRBV6-6	.	.	TRBJ2-7	CASSYTGGYEQYF	TGTGCCAGCAGTTATACAGGAGGGTACGAGCAGTACTTC
TRBV7-2	.	TRBD2	TRBJ2-2	CASSITSENTGELFF	TGTGCCAGCAGTATCACTAGCGAGAACACCGGGGAGCTGTTTTTT
TRBV5-4	.	.	TRBJ1-6	CASSRERDSPLHF	TGTGCCAGCAGCAGGGAGAGGGATTCACCCCTCCACTTT
TRBV2	.	TRBD1	TRBJ2-3	CASSGDRMYTDTQYF	TGTGCCAGCAGTGGGGACAGGATGTACACAGATACGCAGTATTTT
TRBV7-8	.	.	TRBJ2-3	CASSHSRADTQYF	TGTGCCAGCAGCCATTCCCGGGCAGATACGCAGTATTTT
TRBV6-1	.	TRBD1	TRBJ1-1	CASSARGQGHSEAFF	TGTGCCAGCAGTGCCCGGGGACAGGGGCACTCTGAAGCTTTCTTT
TRBV5-5	.	TRBD2	TRBJ2-5	CASSLVAGETQYF	TGTGCCAGCAGCTTGGTAGCGGGAGAGACCCAGTACTTC
TRBV4-3	.	.	TRBJ2-3	CASSQSSHSSTDTQYF	TGCGCCAGCAGCCAATCTTCCCATAGTAGCACAGATACGCAGTATTTT